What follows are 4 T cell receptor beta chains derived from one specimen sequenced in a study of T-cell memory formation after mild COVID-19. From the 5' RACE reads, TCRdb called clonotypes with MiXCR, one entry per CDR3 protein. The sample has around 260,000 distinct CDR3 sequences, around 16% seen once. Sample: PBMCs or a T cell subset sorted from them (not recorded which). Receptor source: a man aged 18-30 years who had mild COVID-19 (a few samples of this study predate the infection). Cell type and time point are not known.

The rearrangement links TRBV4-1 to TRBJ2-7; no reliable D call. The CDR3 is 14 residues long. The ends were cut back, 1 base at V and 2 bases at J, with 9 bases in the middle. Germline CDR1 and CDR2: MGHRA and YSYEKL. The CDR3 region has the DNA TGCGCCAGCAGCCAAGGGGTTTGGCCCTACGAGCAGTACTTC. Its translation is CASSQGVWPYEQYF.

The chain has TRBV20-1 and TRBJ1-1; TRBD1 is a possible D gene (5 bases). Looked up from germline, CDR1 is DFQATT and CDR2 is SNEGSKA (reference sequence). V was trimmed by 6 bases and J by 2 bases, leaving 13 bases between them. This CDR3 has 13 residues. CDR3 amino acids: CSALRQSNTEAFF. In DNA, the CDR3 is TGCAGTGCCCTCCGACAGTCCAACACTGAAGCTTTCTTT.

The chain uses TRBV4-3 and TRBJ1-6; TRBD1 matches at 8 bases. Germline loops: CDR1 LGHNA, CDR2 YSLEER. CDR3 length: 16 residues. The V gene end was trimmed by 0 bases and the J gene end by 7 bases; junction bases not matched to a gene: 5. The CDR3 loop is CASSQDSRTGNSPLHF. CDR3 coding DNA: TGCGCCAGCAGCCAAGATTCGCGGACAGGGAATTCACCCCTCCACTTT.

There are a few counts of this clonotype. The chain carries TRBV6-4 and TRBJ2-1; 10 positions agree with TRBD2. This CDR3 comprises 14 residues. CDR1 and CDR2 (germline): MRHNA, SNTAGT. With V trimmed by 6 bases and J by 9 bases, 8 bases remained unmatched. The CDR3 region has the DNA TGTGCCAGCAGCCTCACTAGCGGGGTCTCTGAGCAGTTCTTC. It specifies CASSLTSGVSEQFF.